This TCR beta chain derives from a study of blood T cell repertoires in COVID-19. Across the whole study: PBMCs, B-cell-depleted T cells, or T cells were the source of the cDNA or gDNA that made up the material.

This clone was detected only once. Participants were aged 18 to 89 years, lived in over 20 US areas, and enrolled virtually. In the source study's methods: Amplification from reference gene primers served as the basis for estimated nucleated cell counts. TCRdb's table, derived via immunoSEQ multiplex PCR, lists solely in-frame clones and lacks some. V, J and clone size are taken as reported in that table, and D and trimming were inferred from the DNA itself. Found here are a few hundred thousand clones, around 88% of them singletons; the top ten hold around 15%. In germline, CDR1 is SGHAT, CDR2 FQDESV (reference sequence). The junction had 6 bases not matched to a gene; V was cut back by 3 bases and J by 4 bases. This CDR3 contains 15 residues.

The sequence came from a woman between 50 and 59 years old with acute COVID-19. The rearrangement links TRBV11-1 to TRBJ2-3; TRBD2 aligns across 8 bases. The specimen was PBMCs or T cells enriched from blood (not recorded which). This CDR3 reads CASSLSGGPADTQYF. The CDR3 nucleotides are TGTGCCAGCAGCTTGTCGGGAGGGCCGGCAGATACGCAGTATTTT. Full variable domain (rest looked up from reference TRBV11-1 and TRBJ2-3): EAEVAQSPRYKITEKSQAVAFWCDPISGHATLYWYRQILGQGPELLVQFQDESVVDDSQLPKDRFSAERLKGVDSTLKIQPAELGDSAMYLCASSLSGGPADTQYFGPGTRLTVL.